This TCR beta chain was recorded in a study of somatic mutations in cytotoxic T cells in rheumatoid arthritis. Study as a whole: It was right after diagnosis, before any treatment, that patient blood (around 30 ml EDTA) was drawn.

Clones were sequenced by immunoSEQ multiplex PCR, and TCRdb holds only the in-frame ones, with some missing. The table lists more than 15,000 clones, just under 80% of them singletons. With 3 bases removed from V and 4 bases from J, the gap between germline ends came to 16 bases. CDR3 size: 16 residues. Germline values: CDR1 LGHNA, CDR2 YNFKEQ. Turning to this clone: Its antigen remains unidentified.

General study results and limits: Exceedance of 20% of CD8+ cells by the largest CD8+ clone occurred in about an eighth of the roughly 60 patients.

The V gene is TRBV4-2, the J gene TRBJ2-1, with D perhaps being TRBD1 or TRBD2 (5 bases each). The specimen sequenced was CD8+ T cells sorted from blood. The receptor comes from an adult with rheumatoid arthritis. The CDR3 region has the DNA TGTGCCAGCAGCCATGCTCGGGACGGTATATACAATGAGCAGTTCTTC. Its protein is CASSHARDGIYNEQFF.